Here is one T cell receptor beta chain with its context. This clonotype was observed at least ten times. Its antigen is not yet known. Base qualities are not recorded, but no much larger clone differs from it by a single base. The data derive from a study of human T cells and chemical hapten exposure (dated by TCRdb to about 2021). The study in broad terms: For sensitization, 2% DPC in acetone was applied to a 2 cm by 2 cm area of upper inner arm skin. From each blood RNA sample, both TCR alpha and TCR beta chains were sequenced. Throughout the roughly 25-week study period, patients were also given weekly therapeutic DPC doses on the scalp. Peripheral blood TCR repertoire changes were tracked in vivo in alopecia patients during primary and secondary sensitization to the hapten diphenylcyclopropenone (DPC). Most of the patients in the cohort were female, and the cohort covered alopecia areata with under or over 50% scalp involvement, alopecia totalis and alopecia universalis. For TCR sequencing, blood came from some 31 alopecia patients at anywhere from one to four time points (pre-sensitization, 2, 6 and 24 weeks). Patch testing was done on the upper back using Finn chambers containing 0.01% DPC, and results were scored after 6 days according to International Contact Dermatitis Research Group standards. Libraries were pooled for sequencing, and per-sample TCR yields varied mainly because of small differences in library volumes within the pool. Blood samples were taken from patients before sensitization (week 0) and at 2, 6 and about 24 weeks after DPC sensitization.

The label giving this sample's time point can be read as: patch test 1, 2 weeks after DPC sensitization. According to the study, the label for this sample's treatment or condition signals: therapeutic diphenylcyclopropenone sensitization with weekly scalp DPC. Total RNA was extracted from unfractionated whole blood collected in Tempus Blood RNA tubes. At each patch-test visit, blood was drawn before the patch test was applied. To be eligible, patients had to be aged 18 to 70, diagnosed with alopecia and judged suitable for DPC therapy, while pregnant patients were excluded. Reading the germline V gene (reference sequence) gives CDR1 MNHEY and CDR2 SMNVEV. From the cysteine through the phenylalanine, the CDR3 covers 11 amino acids. Only CDR3 DNA remains: 33 bases, in frame from the first base. Relative to germline, V is 6 bases shorter and J is 4 bases shorter, with 4 bases between their ends. The paper's findings and limits, for the study overall: The number of TCRs above 1 in 1000 frequency did not change with DPC sensitization; there was no evidence of global repertoire structure alterations. Patch test score correlated positively with the number of PT1 expanded TCRs, reaching significance at thresholds 8, 16 and 32 but not at 4. Alopecia, a presumed autoimmune disease, was present in all patients, so the immune response of the patients might differ from that of healthy individuals. After repeated subsampling, the strength of the expansion versus patch-test correlation and the threshold at which it became significant changed. Expanded TCRs formed significantly more large CDR3 similarity clusters than pre-sensitization or healthy control sets, consistent with antigen-driven responses.

The method was RACE. The data were produced on a NextSeq 500. During library preparation, unique molecular identifiers were attached to individual cDNA molecules so that TCRs could be counted in a quantitative, reproducible way. The paper's processing steps were these. Samples had a median of 95,638 TCRs, with a range from about 20,000 to 690,600. V, J and CDR3 annotation of the TCR reads was carried out using the Decombinator software suite. For PS versus PT1 abundance plots, all samples were subsampled to the same number of TCRs (28,000). Expanded TCRs were defined as absent before sensitization and observed at least eight times at the 2-week time point. TCRdb reprocessed the public reads (quality trimming at Q25 with fastp, clone calling with MiXCR) and kept in-frame beta chains. Every entry covers one CDR3 protein and lists the most common genes and DNA from its rows. V and J calls and clone size were set by TCRdb, not the authors. For this sample there are some 43,000 distinct CDR3 sequences; 3% to 4.5% appear just once. The ten biggest clones cover 20% to 30% of the sample.

The TCR comes from a man aged 50 to 59 with alopecia areata. Some clones in this sample may be carry-over from other donors' samples. Sequenced here: whole blood, sampled in connection with sensitization to the hapten diphenylcyclopropenone (DPC). This chain joins TRBV27 to TRBJ2-1, with no D gene named confidently. The sequenced DNA is TGTGCCAGCAGCCGATACAATGAGCAGTTCTTC. It encodes CASSRYNEQFF.